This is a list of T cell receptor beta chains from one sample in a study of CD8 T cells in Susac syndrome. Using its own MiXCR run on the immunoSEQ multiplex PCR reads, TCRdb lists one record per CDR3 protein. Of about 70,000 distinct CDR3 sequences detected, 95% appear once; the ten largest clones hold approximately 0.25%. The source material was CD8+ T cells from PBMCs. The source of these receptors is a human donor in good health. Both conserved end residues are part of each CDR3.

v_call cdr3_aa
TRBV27 CASSAAGTGGQETQYF
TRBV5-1 CASSLEDTPYTGELFF
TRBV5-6 CASSLGGNTGELFF
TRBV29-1 CSATSGVQETQYF
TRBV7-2 CASSLLALNQPQHF
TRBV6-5 CASSYSGTSTDTQYF
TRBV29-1 CSVSNGNTEAFF
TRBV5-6 CASSLPAWGSKETQYF
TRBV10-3 CATGQGTGELFF
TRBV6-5 CASRTYRITDTQYF
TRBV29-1 CSVVGGTGELFF
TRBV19 CASSSEGRGWNSPLHF
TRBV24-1 CATRDPGGYTF
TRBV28 CASSLPGRAQYF
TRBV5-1 CASSPIGGGGYTEAFF
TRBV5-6 CASSLSGAREAFF
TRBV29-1 CSVPPASGGNEQFF
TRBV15 CATSRVGSNQPQHF
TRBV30 CAWSVGPGGNTGELFF
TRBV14 CASSQAGVNTEAFF
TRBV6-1 CASRAYGYTF
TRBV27 CASSQGQTLGGTQYF
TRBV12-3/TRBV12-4 CASSLRQGSLGGYTF
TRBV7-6 CASSLGRGASTDTQYF
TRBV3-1 CASSQSGGIFEQYF